These T cell receptor beta chains were read from a single sample in a study of spatial heterogeneity in lung cancer. One entry per CDR3 protein, called by TCRdb with MiXCR from the 5' RACE reads. The data show more than 2,500 distinct CDR3 sequences, with around 6% seen just once and under 9.5% held by the top ten. The sequenced sample was lung tumor tissue, obtained at surgery. The receptors were sampled from a male donor with early-stage non-small cell lung cancer. CDR3s include the opening cysteine and the closing phenylalanine or tryptophan. A D gene is named only where the DNA matches it firmly. Only some rows state a clone size, as once, few, many or a class for expanded clones.

TRBJ2-7 | medium-sized | TRBV15 | TRBD1 | TGTGCCACCAGCCCCCGACAGGGCGAAAGCTCCTACGAGCAGTACTTC | CATSPRQGESSYEQYF
TRBJ1-1 | . | TRBV6-6 | TRBD1 | TGTGCCAGCAGTTCTACAGGGGTTTCTAACATGAACACTGAAGCTTTCTTT | CASSSTGVSNMNTEAFF
TRBJ2-7 | medium-sized | TRBV12-3/TRBV12-4 | . | TGTGCCAGCAGTTTCGGAGGGCACGAGCAGTACTTC | CASSFGGHEQYF
TRBJ1-5 | medium-sized | TRBV7-3 | . | TGTGCCAGCAGCTTCCCGCCCGAGGGTTTGACCCTGGGCAATCAGCCCCAGCATTTT | CASSFPPEGLTLGNQPQHF
TRBJ2-3 | medium-sized | TRBV11-2 | . | TGTGCCAGCAGCTCAGAAGGTTTCGGCACAGATACGCAGTATTTT | CASSSEGFGTDTQYF
TRBJ2-7 | many | TRBV20-1 | TRBD2 | TGCAGTGCCCCACTAGCGGGACCCCCCTACGAGCAGTACTTC | CSAPLAGPPYEQYF
TRBJ2-3 | medium-sized | TRBV28 | . | TGTGCCAGCAGTTTAAATCCAGGGAGCACAGATACGCAGTATTTT | CASSLNPGSTDTQYF
TRBJ1-2 | medium-sized | TRBV29-1 | . | TGCAGCGTCGCCCAGGGCCGCACGTATGGCTACACCTTC | CSVAQGRTYGYTF
TRBJ2-7 | medium-sized | TRBV6-1 | . | TGTGCCAGCAGTGTCCAGGGAACCGAGCAGTACTTC | CASSVQGTEQYF
TRBJ1-4 | large | TRBV7-9 | TRBD1 | TGTGCCAGCAGCTTAGAGGGACAGGGACCTGCGGATGAAAAACTGTTTTTT | CASSLEGQGPADEKLFF
TRBJ2-7 | medium-sized | TRBV5-6 | . | TGTGCCAGCAGCTTGGTTGATGCCTACGAGCAGTACTTC | CASSLVDAYEQYF
TRBJ2-7 | medium-sized | TRBV29-1 | . | TGCAGCGTTGCTGGACAGCCCTCCTACGAGCAGTACTTC | CSVAGQPSYEQYF
TRBJ2-7 | medium-sized | TRBV28 | TRBD2 | TGTGCCAGCAGTTATGCGTTGGGGACTAGCGGAGCAGAGCAGTACTTC | CASSYALGTSGAEQYF
TRBJ2-2 | medium-sized | TRBV3-1 | . | TGTGCCAGCAGCCAAGAGGAGGGTTCCGGGGAGCTGTTTTTT | CASSQEEGSGELFF
TRBJ1-5 | medium-sized | TRBV12-3/TRBV12-4 | . | TGTGCCAGCAGTTTCGGTATCCGCAATCAGCCCCAGCATTTT | CASSFGIRNQPQHF
TRBJ2-5 | medium-sized | TRBV15 | . | TGTGCCACCAGCAGAGATTGGGCAACCCAGTACTTC | CATSRDWATQYF
TRBJ1-6 | medium-sized | TRBV6-5 | . | TGTGCCAGCAGTCAAGGCAACAGTTCACCCCTCCACTTT | CASSQGNSSPLHF